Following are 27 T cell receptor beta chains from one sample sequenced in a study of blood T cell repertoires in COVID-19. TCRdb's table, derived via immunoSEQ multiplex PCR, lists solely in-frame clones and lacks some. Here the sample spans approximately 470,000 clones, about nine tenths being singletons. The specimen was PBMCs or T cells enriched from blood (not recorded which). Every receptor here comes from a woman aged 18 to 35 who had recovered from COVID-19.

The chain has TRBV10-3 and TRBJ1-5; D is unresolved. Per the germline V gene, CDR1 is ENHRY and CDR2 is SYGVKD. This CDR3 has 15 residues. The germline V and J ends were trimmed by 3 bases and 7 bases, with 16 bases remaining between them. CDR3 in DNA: TGTGCCATCAGTGATCCAGCGACGGTCGAACAGCCCCAGCATTTT. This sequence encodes CAISDPATVEQPQHF.

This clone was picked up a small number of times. In nucleotides, the CDR3 is TGTGCCTGGATGGGACAGGGGGCTGACCGTGAAAAACTGTTTTTT. This sequence encodes CAWMGQGADREKLFF. The V gene is TRBV30, the J gene TRBJ1-4; 12 positions agree with TRBD1. CDR1 and CDR2 from the germline V gene are GTSNPN and SVGIG (reference sequence). J gave up 7 bases and V 4 bases, and 7 bases lay outside the gene matches. The CDR3 length is 15 residues.

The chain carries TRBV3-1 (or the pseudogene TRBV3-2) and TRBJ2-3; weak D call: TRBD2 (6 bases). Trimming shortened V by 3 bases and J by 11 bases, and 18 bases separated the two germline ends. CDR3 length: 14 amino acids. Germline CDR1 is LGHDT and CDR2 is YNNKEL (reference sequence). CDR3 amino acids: CASSQAIAGGEQYF. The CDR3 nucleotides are TGTGCCAGCAGCCAGGCCATCGCAGGAGGGGAGCAGTATTTT.

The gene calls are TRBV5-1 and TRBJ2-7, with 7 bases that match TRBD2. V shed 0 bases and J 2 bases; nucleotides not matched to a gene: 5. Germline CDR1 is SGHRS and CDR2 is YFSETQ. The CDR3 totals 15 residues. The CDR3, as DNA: TGCGCCAGCAGCTTGGAGGTAGGGAGGGCCTACGAGCAGTACTTC. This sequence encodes CASSLEVGRAYEQYF.

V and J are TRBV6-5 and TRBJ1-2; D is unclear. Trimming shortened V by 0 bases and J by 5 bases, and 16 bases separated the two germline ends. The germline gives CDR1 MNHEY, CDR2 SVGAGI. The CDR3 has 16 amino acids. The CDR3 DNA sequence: TGTGCCAGCAGTTACTCGAGTTCGCGGGGTGCGTATGGCTACACCTTC. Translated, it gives CASSYSSSRGAYGYTF.

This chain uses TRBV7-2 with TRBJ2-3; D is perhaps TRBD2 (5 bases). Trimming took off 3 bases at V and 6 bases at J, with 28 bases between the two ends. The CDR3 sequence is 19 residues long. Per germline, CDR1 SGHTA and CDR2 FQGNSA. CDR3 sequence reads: CASSLRFFAAETIGDTQYF. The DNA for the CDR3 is TGTGCCAGCAGCTTGAGGTTTTTTGCAGCGGAGACGATCGGTGATACGCAGTATTTT.

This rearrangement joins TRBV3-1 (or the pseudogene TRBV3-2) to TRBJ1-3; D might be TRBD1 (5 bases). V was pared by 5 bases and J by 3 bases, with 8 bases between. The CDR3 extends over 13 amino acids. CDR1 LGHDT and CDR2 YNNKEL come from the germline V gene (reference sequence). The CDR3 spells CASSGTLGNTIYF. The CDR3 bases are TGTGCCAGCAGCGGGACTCTTGGAAACACCATATATTTT.

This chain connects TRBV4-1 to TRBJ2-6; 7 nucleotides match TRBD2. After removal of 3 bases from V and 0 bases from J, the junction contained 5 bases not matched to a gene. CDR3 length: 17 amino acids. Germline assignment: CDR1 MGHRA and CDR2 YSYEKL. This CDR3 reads CASSHPPGGSGANVLTF. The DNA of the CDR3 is TGCGCCAGCAGCCACCCCCCGGGGGGCTCTGGGGCCAACGTCCTGACTTTC.

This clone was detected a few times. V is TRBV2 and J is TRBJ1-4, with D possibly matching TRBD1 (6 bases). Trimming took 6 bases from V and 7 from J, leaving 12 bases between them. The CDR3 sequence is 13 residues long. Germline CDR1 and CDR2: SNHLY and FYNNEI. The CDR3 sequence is CASRGTQVEKLFF. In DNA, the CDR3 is TGTGCCAGCAGAGGGACACAAGTTGAAAAACTGTTTTTT.

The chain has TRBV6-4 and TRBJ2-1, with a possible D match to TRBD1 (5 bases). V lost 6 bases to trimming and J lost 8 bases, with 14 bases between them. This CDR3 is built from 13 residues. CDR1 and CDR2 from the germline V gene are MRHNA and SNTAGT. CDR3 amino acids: CASSSDLRDEQFF. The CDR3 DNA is TGTGCCAGCAGCAGCGACCTCAGGGATGAGCAGTTCTTC.

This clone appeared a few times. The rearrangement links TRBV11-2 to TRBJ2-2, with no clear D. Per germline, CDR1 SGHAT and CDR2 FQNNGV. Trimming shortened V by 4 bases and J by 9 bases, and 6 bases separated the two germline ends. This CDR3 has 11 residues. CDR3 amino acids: CASSSSWELFF. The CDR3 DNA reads TGTGCCAGCAGCTCCTCCTGGGAGCTGTTTTTT.

DNA for the CDR3: TGCGCCAGCAGCCTGGGCGGGGGCTATACGCAGTATTTT. It codes for CASSLGGGYTQYF. The rearrangement links TRBV4-1 to TRBJ2-3, with D possibly TRBD2 on 7 matching bases. From germline, CDR1 is MGHRA and CDR2 YSYEKL. V shed 4 bases and J shed 7 bases, with 12 bases lying between them. This CDR3 spans 13 amino acids.

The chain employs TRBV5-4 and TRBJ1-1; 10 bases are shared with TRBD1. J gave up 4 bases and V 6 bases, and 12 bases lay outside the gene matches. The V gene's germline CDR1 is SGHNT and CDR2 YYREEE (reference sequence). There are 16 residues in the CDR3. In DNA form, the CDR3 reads TGTGCCAGCATGCCGGACAGGGGGGTCCCTATCACTGAAGCTTTCTTT. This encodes CASMPDRGVPITEAFF.

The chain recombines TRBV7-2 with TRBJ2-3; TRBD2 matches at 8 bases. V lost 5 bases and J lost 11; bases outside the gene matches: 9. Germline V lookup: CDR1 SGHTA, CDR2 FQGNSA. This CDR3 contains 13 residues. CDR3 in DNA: TGTGCCAGCAGCACCCGCTCCAGCGGGGGGCAGTATTTT. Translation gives CASSTRSSGGQYF.

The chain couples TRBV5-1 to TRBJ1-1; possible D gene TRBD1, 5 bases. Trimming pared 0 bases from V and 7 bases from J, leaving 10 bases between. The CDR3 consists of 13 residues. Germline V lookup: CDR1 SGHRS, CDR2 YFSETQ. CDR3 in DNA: TGCGCCAGCAGCTTGGGAAGGGGCATTGAAGCTTTCTTT. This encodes CASSLGRGIEAFF. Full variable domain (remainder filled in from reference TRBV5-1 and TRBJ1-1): KAGVTQTPRYLIKTRGQQVTLSCSPISGHRSVSWYQQTPGQGLQFLFEYFSETQRNKGNFPGRFSGRQFSNSRSEMNVSTLELGDSALYLCASSLGRGIEAFFGQGTRLTVV.

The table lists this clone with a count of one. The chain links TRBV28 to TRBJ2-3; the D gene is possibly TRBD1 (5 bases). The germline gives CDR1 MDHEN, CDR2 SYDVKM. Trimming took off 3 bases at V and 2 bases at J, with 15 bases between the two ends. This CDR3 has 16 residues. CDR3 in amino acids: CASSLPGWGPTDTQYF. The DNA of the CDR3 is TGTGCCAGCAGTTTGCCGGGCTGGGGCCCCACAGATACGCAGTATTTT.

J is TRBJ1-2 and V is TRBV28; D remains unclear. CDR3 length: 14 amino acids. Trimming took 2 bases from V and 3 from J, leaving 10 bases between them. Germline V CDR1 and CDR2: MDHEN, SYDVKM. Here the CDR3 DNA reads TGTGCCAGCAGTTTAGAGGGCTTCTACTATGGCTACACCTTC. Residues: CASSLEGFYYGYTF.

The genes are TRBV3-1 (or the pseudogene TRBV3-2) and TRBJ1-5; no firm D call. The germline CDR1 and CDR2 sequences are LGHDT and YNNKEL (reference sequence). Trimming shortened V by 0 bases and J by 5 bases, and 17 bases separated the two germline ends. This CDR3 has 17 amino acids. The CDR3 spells CASSQDLRAGRDQPQHF. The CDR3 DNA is TGTGCCAGCAGCCAAGATCTTCGAGCCGGGAGGGATCAGCCCCAGCATTTT.

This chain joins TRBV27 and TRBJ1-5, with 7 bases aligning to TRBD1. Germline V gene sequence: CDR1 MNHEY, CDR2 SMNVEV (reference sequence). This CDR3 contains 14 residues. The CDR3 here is CRGGRDCWNQPQHF. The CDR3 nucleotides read TGTCGAGGGGGCCGGGACTGTTGGAATCAGCCCCAGCATTTT.

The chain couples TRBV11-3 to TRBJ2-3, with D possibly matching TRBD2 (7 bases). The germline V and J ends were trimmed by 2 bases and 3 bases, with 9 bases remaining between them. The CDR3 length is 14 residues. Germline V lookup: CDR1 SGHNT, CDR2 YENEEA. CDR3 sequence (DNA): TGTGCCAGCAGCTTAAGGGGGGGAACAGATACGCAGTATTTT. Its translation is CASSLRGGTDTQYF.

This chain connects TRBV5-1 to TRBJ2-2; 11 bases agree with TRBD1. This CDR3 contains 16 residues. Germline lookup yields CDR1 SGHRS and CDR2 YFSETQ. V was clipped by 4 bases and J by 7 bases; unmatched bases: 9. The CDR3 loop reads CASSPPGTGGGGELFF. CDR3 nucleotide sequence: TGCGCCAGCAGCCCCCCCGGGACAGGGGGAGGCGGGGAGCTGTTTTTT.

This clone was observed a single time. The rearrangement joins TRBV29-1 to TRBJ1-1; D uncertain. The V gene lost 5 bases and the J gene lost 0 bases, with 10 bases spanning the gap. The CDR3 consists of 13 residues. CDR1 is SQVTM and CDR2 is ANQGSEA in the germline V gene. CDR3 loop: CSVQRVMNTEAFF. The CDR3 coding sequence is TGCAGCGTTCAAAGAGTCATGAACACTGAAGCTTTCTTT.

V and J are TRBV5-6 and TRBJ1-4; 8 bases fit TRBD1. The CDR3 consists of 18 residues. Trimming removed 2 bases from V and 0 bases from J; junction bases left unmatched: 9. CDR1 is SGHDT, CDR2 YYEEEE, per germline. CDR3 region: CASSFGQGYDPTNEKLFF. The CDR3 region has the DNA TGTGCCAGCAGCTTTGGACAGGGCTACGACCCAACTAATGAAAAACTGTTTTTT.

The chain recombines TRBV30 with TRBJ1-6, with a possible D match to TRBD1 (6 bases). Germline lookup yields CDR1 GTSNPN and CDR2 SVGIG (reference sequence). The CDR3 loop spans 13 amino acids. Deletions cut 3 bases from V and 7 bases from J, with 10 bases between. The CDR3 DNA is TGTGCCTGGAGCCGGGGGGCCAATTCACCCCTCCACTTT. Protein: CAWSRGANSPLHF.

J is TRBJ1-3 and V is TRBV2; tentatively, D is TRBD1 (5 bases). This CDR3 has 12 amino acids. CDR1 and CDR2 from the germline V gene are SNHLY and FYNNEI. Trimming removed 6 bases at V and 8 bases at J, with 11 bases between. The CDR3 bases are TGTGCCAGCAGGGGGGAGGCACACACCATATATTTT. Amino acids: CASRGEAHTIYF.

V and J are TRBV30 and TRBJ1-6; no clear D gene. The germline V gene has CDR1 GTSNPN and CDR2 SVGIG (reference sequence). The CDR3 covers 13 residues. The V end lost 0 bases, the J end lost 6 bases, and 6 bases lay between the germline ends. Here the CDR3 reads CAWSVGPNSPLHF. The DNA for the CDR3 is TGTGCCTGGAGTGTGGGCCCTAATTCACCCCTCCACTTT.

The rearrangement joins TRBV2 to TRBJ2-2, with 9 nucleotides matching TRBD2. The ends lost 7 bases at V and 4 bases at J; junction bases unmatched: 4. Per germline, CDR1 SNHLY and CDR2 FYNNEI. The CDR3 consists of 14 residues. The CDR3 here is CASNPAGGTGELFF. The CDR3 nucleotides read TGTGCCAGCAATCCAGCGGGGGGCACCGGGGAGCTGTTTTTT.